This TCR beta chain was sequenced during a study of blood T cell repertoires in COVID-19. Recovered Cohort 3 donors showed two negative PCRs, clearance, or symptom resolution. The V gene's germline CDR1 is SGHAT and CDR2 FQNNGV. The CDR3 contains 15 residues. V dropped 3 bases and J dropped 0 bases, with 9 bases sitting between them. Sequenced by immunoSEQ multiplex PCR; TCRdb stores in-frame clones only, minus some. Of some 300,000 clones in the sample, 85% to 90% were seen once. The sequence was collected from a man under 40 who had recovered from COVID-19. The sample consisted of PBMCs or T cells enriched from blood (not recorded which). V is TRBV11-2 and J is TRBJ1-3; TRBD1 might be the D (6 bases). CDR3 amino acids: CASSFQQGSGNTIYF. In nucleotides, the CDR3 is TGTGCCAGCAGCTTTCAACAGGGCTCTGGAAACACCATATATTTT. Drawing the rest from reference TRBV11-2 and TRBJ1-3, the complete variable domain is EAGVAQSPRYKIIEKRQSVAFWCNPISGHATLYWYQQILGQGPKLLIQFQNNGVVDDSQLPKDRFSAERLKGVDSTLKIQPAKLEDSAVYLCASSFQQGSGNTIYFGEGSWLTVV.